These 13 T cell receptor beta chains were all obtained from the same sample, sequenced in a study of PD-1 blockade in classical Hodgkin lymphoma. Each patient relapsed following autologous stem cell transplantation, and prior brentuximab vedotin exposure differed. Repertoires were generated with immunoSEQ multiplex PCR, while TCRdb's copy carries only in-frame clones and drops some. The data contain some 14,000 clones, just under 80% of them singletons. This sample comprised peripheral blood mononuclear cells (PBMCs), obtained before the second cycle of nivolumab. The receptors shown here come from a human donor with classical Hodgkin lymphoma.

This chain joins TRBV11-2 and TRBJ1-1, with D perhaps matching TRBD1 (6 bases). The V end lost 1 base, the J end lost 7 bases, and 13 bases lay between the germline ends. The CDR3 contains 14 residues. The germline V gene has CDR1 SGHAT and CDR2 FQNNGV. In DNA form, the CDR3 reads TGTGCCAGCAGCTTAGTAGTGGGGGCCCTTGAAGCTTTCTTT. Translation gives CASSLVVGALEAFF.

CDR3 amino acids: CASSLGSNQPQHF. In DNA form, the CDR3 reads TGTGCCAGCAGCTTAGGTAGCAATCAGCCCCAGCATTTT. V usage is TRBV5-4 and J usage is TRBJ1-5, with no clear D. The germline CDR1 and CDR2 sequences are SGHNT and YYREEE (reference sequence). The length of the CDR3 is 13 residues. V lost 2 bases and J lost 0, with 3 bases in between. The entire variable domain, with the rest obtained from reference TRBV5-4 and TRBJ1-5, is as follows: ETGVTQSPTHLIKTRGQQVTLRCSSQSGHNTVSWYQQALGQGPQFIFQYYREEENGRGNFPPRFSGLQFPNYSSELNVNALELDDSALYLCASSLGSNQPQHFGDGTRLSIL.

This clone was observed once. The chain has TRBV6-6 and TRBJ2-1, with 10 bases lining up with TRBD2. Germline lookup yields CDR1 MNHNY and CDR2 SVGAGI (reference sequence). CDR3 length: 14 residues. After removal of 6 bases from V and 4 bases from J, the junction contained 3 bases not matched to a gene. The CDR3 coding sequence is TGTGCCAGCAGGTGGACTAGCGGTTACAATGAGCAGTTCTTC. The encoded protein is CASRWTSGYNEQFF.

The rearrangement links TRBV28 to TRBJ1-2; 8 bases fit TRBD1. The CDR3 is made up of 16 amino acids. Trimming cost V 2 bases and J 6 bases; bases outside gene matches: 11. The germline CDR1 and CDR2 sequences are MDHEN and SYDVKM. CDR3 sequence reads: CASSLEGGQGQNGYTF. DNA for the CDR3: TGTGCCAGCAGTTTAGAAGGCGGACAGGGACAAAATGGCTACACCTTC.

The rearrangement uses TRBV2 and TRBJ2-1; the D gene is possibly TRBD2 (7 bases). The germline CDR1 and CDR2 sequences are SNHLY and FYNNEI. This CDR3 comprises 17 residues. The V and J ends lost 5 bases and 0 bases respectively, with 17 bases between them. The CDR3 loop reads CASSRGRGPFSYNEQFF. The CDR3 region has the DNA TGTGCCAGCAGTCGTGGGCGGGGGCCTTTCTCCTACAATGAGCAGTTCTTC.

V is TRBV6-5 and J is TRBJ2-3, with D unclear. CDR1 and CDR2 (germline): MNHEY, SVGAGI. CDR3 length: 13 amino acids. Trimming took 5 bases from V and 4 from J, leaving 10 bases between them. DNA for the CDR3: TGTGCCAGCAGTGAAGTGTGGGCAGATACGCAGTATTTT. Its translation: CASSEVWADTQYF.

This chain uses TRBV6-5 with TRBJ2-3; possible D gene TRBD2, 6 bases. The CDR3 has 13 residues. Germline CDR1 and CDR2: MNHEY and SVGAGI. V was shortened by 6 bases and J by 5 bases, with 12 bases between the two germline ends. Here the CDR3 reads CASRAPGVDTQYF. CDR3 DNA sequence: TGTGCCAGCAGGGCGCCGGGGGTAGATACGCAGTATTTT.

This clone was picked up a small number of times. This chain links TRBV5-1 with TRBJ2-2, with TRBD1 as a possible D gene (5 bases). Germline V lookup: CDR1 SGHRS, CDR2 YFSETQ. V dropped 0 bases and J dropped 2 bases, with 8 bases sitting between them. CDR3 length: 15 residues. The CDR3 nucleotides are TGCGCCAGCAGCTTGGGACAGTTAAACACCGGGGAGCTGTTTTTT. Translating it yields CASSLGQLNTGELFF. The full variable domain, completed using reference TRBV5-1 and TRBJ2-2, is KAGVTQTPRYLIKTRGQQVTLSCSPISGHRSVSWYQQTPGQGLQFLFEYFSETQRNKGNFPGRFSGRQFSNSRSEMNVSTLELGDSALYLCASSLGQLNTGELFFGEGSRLTVL.

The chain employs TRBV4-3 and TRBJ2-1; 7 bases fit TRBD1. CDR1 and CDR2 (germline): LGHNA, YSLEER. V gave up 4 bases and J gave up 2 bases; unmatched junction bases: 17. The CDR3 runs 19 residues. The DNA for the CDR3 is TGCGCCAGCAGCCGGAGGACTGTACAGGGGTCCCCTCCCTACAATGAGCAGTTCTTC. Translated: CASSRRTVQGSPPYNEQFF.

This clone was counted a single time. The CDR3 spells CASSLVGTEGYGYTF. CDR3 bases: TGTGCCAGCAGCTTAGTTGGGACAGAAGGCTATGGCTACACCTTC. The rearrangement links TRBV7-2 to TRBJ1-2, with 7 bases fitting TRBD1. The length of the CDR3 is 15 residues. Losses at the gene ends were 1 base for V and 4 bases for J; bases not matched to a gene: 6. Germline loops: CDR1 SGHTA, CDR2 FQGNSA.

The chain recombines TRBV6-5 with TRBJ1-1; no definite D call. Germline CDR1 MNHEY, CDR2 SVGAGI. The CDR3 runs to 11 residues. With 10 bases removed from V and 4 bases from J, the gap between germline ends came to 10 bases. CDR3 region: CAIHRGTEAFF. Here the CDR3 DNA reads TGTGCCATCCACCGGGGCACTGAAGCTTTCTTT.

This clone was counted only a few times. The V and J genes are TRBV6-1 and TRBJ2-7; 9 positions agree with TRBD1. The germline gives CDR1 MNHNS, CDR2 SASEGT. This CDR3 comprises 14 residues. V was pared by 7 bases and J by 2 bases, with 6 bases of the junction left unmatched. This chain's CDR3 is CASKLGTGTYEQYF. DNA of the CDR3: TGTGCCAGCAAATTGGGGACAGGGACCTACGAGCAGTACTTC.

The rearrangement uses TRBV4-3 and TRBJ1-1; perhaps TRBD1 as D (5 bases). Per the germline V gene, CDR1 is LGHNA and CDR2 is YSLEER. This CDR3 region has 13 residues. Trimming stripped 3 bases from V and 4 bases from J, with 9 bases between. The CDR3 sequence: CASSHGRGTEAFF. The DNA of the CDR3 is TGCGCCAGCAGCCACGGGAGGGGCACTGAAGCTTTCTTT.